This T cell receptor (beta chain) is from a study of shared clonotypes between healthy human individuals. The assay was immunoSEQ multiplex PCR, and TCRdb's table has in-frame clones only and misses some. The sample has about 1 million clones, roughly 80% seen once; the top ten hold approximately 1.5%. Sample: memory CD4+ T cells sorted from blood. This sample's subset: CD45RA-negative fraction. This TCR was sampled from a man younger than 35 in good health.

This chain's CDR3 is CASSYLQGYTGELFF. CDR3 sequence (DNA): TGTGCCAGCAGTTACTTACAGGGGTACACCGGGGAGCTGTTTTTT. V usage is TRBV6-6 and J usage is TRBJ2-2; TRBD1 agrees at 7 bases. V lost 1 base, J lost 3 bases, and 2 bases stayed unmatched. Germline V CDR1 and CDR2: MNHNY, SVGAGI (reference sequence). The CDR3 is 15 residues long.